This TCR beta chain is drawn from a study of shared clonotypes between healthy human individuals. Overall study findings and caveats: Non-shared clonotypes had lower generation probabilities than those shared by all four donors.

Points on this clone: Its antigen is not known. Additional DNA sequences in this sample encode the identical CDR3.

Original processing methods: Quality scores were absent from the junction-only immunoSEQ sequences, so filtering differed. Method: immunoSEQ multiplex PCR; TCRdb's copy keeps in-frame clones and lacks some. That table is the source of V, J and clone size, and D and trimming were worked out from the DNA. Of about 2.4 million clones listed, roughly 93% are singletons. This clonotype originated in a man between 18 and 35 years old in good health. Some clones in this sample may be carry-over from other donors' samples. Sequenced material: naive CD4+ T cells from PBMCs. Subset noted: CD45RA+ positively selected.

The CDR3 DNA reads as TGTGCCAGCAGCGTACAGGGGGCAGGGGAGACCCAGTACTTC. Translation gives CASSVQGAGETQYF. This chain links TRBV9 with TRBJ2-5; 8 bases line up with TRBD1. CDR1 is SGDLS, CDR2 YYNGEE, per germline. The CDR3 consists of 14 residues. V lost 1 base and J lost 5; bases outside the gene matches: 4.